This entry lists 18 T cell receptor beta chains sequenced from one sample in a study of identical twins. Each CDR3 protein gets one entry after TCRdb re-called the 5' RACE reads with MiXCR. This sample has about 1.7 million distinct CDR3 sequences, with less than 35% found just once. The sequenced sample consisted of cord blood. The receptor set was obtained from a newborn girl in good health.

The CDR3 spells CASSVAGSNQPQHF. CDR3 nucleotide sequence: TGTGCCAGCAGCGTAGCAGGGAGCAATCAGCCCCAGCATTTT. This rearrangement joins TRBV9 to TRBJ1-5; tentatively, D is TRBD1 (5 bases). V dropped 0 bases and J dropped 1 base, with 5 bases sitting between them. The germline V gene encodes CDR1 SGDLS and CDR2 YYNGEE. The CDR3 runs 14 residues.

Many counts were recorded for this clonotype. The V and J genes are TRBV4-2 and TRBJ1-1; D is unresolved. This CDR3 is 11 amino acids long. The ends were cut back, 1 base at V and 8 bases at J, with 5 bases in the middle. Per germline, CDR1 LGHNA and CDR2 YNFKEQ. The CDR3 loop reads CASSQGGEAFF. DNA of the CDR3: TGTGCCAGCAGCCAAGGTGGGGAAGCTTTCTTT.

This clonotype was picked up many times. The junction shows a germline mismatch at one end, possibly a read error. This chain connects TRBV27 to TRBJ2-1, with a tentative D call TRBD1 (6 bases). CDR1 is MNHEY and CDR2 is SMNVEV in the germline V gene (reference sequence). There are 13 residues in the CDR3. CDR3: CASSLSQGNEQFF. CDR3 coding DNA: TGCGCCAGCAGCCTATCACAGGGCAATGAGCAGTTCTTC.

This chain connects TRBV27 to TRBJ2-2; 8 bases agree with TRBD1. Looked up from germline, CDR1 is MNHEY and CDR2 is SMNVEV (reference sequence). V was pared by 7 bases and J by 5 bases, with 3 bases of the junction left unmatched. The CDR3 consists of 13 residues. The CDR3 loop is CASNRGRTGELFF. The CDR3 nucleotides read TGTGCCAGCAACAGGGGGAGGACCGGGGAGCTGTTTTTT.

The rearrangement uses TRBV20-1 and TRBJ2-5, with TRBD1 identical over 7 bases. With V trimmed by 6 bases and J by 5 bases, 6 bases remained unmatched. The CDR3 is 12 residues long. In germline, CDR1 is DFQATT, CDR2 SNEGSKA (reference sequence). This chain's CDR3 is CSASDRSETQYF. The DNA of the CDR3 is TGCAGTGCCTCGGACAGGTCCGAGACCCAGTACTTC.

The chain has TRBV5-6 and TRBJ1-1, with 7 bases matching TRBD1. CDR1 and CDR2 (germline): SGHDT, YYEEEE. The V gene end was trimmed by 3 bases and the J gene end by 1 base; junction bases not matched to a gene: 3. The CDR3 extends over 14 amino acids. CDR3 in amino acids: CASSWGQQNTEAFF. Written as DNA, the CDR3 is TGTGCCAGCAGCTGGGGACAGCAGAACACTGAAGCTTTCTTT.

This chain connects TRBV12-3 or TRBV12-4 to TRBJ2-7, with TRBD2 matching 8 bases. CDR3 length: 13 residues. With 3 bases clipped from V and 5 bases from J, the junction kept 3 bases outside the gene matches. In DNA, the CDR3 is TGTGCCAGCAGTTTCGGGACTAGAAACGAGCAGTACTTC. Its protein is CASSFGTRNEQYF.

This clonotype has more than one count but fewer than ten. The genes are TRBV6-6 and TRBJ2-2; 7 nucleotides agree with TRBD1. CDR3 length: 16 residues. J gave up 4 bases and V 6 bases, and 11 bases lay outside the gene matches. CDR1 and CDR2 from the germline V gene are MNHNY and SVGAGI (reference sequence). Here the CDR3 DNA reads TGTGCCAGCAGGCTTGAACAGGGGATCGGCACCGGGGAGCTGTTTTTT. It codes for CASRLEQGIGTGELFF.

V usage is TRBV28 and J usage is TRBJ2-5; the match to TRBD2 covers 10 bases. The V segment lost 3 bases and the J segment 4 bases; nucleotides outside the gene matches: 14. Per the germline V gene, CDR1 is MDHEN and CDR2 is SYDVKM. The CDR3 consists of 18 residues. CDR3 DNA sequence: TGTGCCAGCAGTTTCTCCTCCATCAGCGGGAGGGGAGGAGAGACCCAGTACTTC. Translated: CASSFSSISGRGGETQYF.

J is TRBJ2-1 and V is TRBV5-1; 11 positions match TRBD2. The J call may be in error: the DNA end matches TRBJ2-7 better. This CDR3 is 15 amino acids long. In germline, CDR1 is SGHRS, CDR2 YFSETQ. The CDR3: CASELAGATYNEQYF. In nucleotides, the CDR3 is TGCGCCAGCGAACTAGCGGGAGCCACCTACAATGAGCAGTACTTC.

This clonotype was observed a few times. The V gene is TRBV28, the J gene TRBJ2-4, with a tentative D call TRBD2 (6 bases). There are 16 residues in the CDR3. Trimming left V 2 bases short and J 1 base short, with 12 bases between. Per germline, CDR1 MDHEN and CDR2 SYDVKM. The CDR3 nucleotides are TGTGCCAGCAGTTTAGGAGGGCGGAAGGCCAAAAACATTCAGTACTTC. Translating gives CASSLGGRKAKNIQYF.

The sample holds many counts of this clonotype. The gene calls are TRBV20-1 and TRBJ2-1; D gene uncertain. CDR3 size: 12 residues. CDR1 is DFQATT and CDR2 is SNEGSKA in the germline V gene (reference sequence). V shed 1 base and J shed 5 bases, with 6 bases lying between them. The CDR3 coding sequence is TGCAGTGCTAGAGGGGTAAACAATGAGCAGTTCTTC. This sequence encodes CSARGVNNEQFF.

The DNA for the CDR3 is TGCGCCAGCAGCTCGAACCGGGACAGGGGTTCTACTGAAGCTTTCTTT. It translates to CASSSNRDRGSTEAFF. V is TRBV5-1 and J is TRBJ1-1; TRBD1 matches 10 bases. V shed 3 bases and J 5 bases; nucleotides not matched to a gene: 10. Looked up from germline, CDR1 is SGHRS and CDR2 is YFSETQ. This CDR3 comprises 16 residues.

This clonotype came up a few times. The rearrangement uses TRBV7-8 and TRBJ1-2; unclear D gene. In germline, CDR1 is SGHVS, CDR2 FQNEAQ. The CDR3 totals 12 residues. V was pared by 5 bases and J by 6 bases, with 10 bases between. The CDR3 region is CASSASLNGYTF. As DNA, the CDR3 is TGTGCCAGCAGCGCCTCGTTGAATGGCTACACCTTC.

On this clonotype itself: Mismatch with germline at one junction end may stem from a read error. The chain links TRBV7-2 to TRBJ2-1; 7 positions match TRBD2. The CDR3 extends over 14 amino acids. Germline V lookup: CDR1 SGHTA, CDR2 FQGNSA. CDR3 amino acids: CASGLSGDQATQFF. CDR3 sequence (DNA): TGTGCCAGCGGCTTAAGCGGGGACCAAGCGACCCAGTTCTTC. Together with reference TRBV7-2 and TRBJ2-1, the CDR3 gives the full variable domain: GAGVSQSPSNKVTEKGKDVELRCDPISGHTALYWYRQSLGQGLEFLIYFQGNSAPDKSGLPSDRFSAERTGGSVSTLTIQRTQQEDSAVYLCASGLSGDQATQFFGPGTRLTVL.

J is TRBJ2-5 and V is TRBV10-3, with D perhaps TRBD2 (6 bases). V was trimmed by 6 bases and J by 5 bases, leaving 16 bases between them. CDR3 length: 14 amino acids. CDR1 is ENHRY, CDR2 SYGVKD, per germline. The CDR3 protein is CAISAWRGGETQYF. The CDR3 region has the DNA TGTGCCATCAGCGCCTGGCGGGGCGGGGAGACCCAGTACTTC.

The genes are TRBV7-9 and TRBJ1-5; 7 bases fit TRBD1. In germline, CDR1 is SEHNR, CDR2 FQNEAQ (reference sequence). Trimming at V came to 5 bases and at J to 5 bases, leaving 9 bases not matched to a gene. This CDR3 has 15 amino acids. CDR3 nucleotides: TGTGCCAGCAGCCCCGAGACAGGGTGGGATCAGCCCCAGCATTTT. Amino acid sequence: CASSPETGWDQPQHF.

CDR3: CASSGNPTGELFF. CDR3 nucleotide sequence: TGTGCCAGCAGTGGCAACCCCACCGGGGAGCTGTTTTTT. The chain is built from TRBV25-1 and TRBJ2-2; D remains unclear. The CDR3 extends over 13 amino acids. V was trimmed by 4 bases and J by 4 bases, leaving 7 bases between them. CDR1 is MGHDK and CDR2 is SYGVNS in the germline V gene.